Reported below is one T cell receptor beta chain. With V trimmed by 8 bases and J by 6 bases, 7 bases remained unmatched. The CDR3 contains 13 residues. The germline V gene has CDR1 SGHVS and CDR2 FNYEAQ. These data are taken from a study of blood T cell repertoires in COVID-19. Study context: Both acute and convalescent COVID-19 samples were obtained from the United States, Italy and Spain.

As handled by the study authors: Estimated nucleated cell counts came from reference gene primer amplification. Sequencing used immunoSEQ multiplex PCR; TCRdb keeps in-frame clones, though not all of them. From that table come the V and J calls and clone size; the DNA was used to work out D and trimming. This sample yields 200,000 to 300,000 clones, of which roughly 84% are seen a single time; 27% belongs to the top ten. The sequenced material came from peripheral blood. This rearrangement joins TRBV7-6 to TRBJ2-3; 8 nucleotides line up with TRBD2. This TCR derives from a man between 40 and 49 years old with acute or convalescent COVID-19. CDR3 region: CASGAGGPDTQYF. The CDR3 region has the DNA TGTGCCAGCGGGGCGGGAGGTCCGGATACGCAGTATTTT.